What follows describes a single TCR beta chain. The antigen remains undetermined. The data derive from a study of CD8+CD57+ T cells in acquired aplastic anemia. V dropped 3 bases and J dropped 0; count of bases not matched to a gene: 2. The CDR3 is made up of 17 amino acids. Germline V gene data show CDR1 as SGHTA and CDR2 as FQGTGA. Study results and caveats: Comparison of patients with controls identified roughly 30 shared CD8+ CDR3 sequences.

Both TCR beta VDJ combination and CDR3 sequence profiling were carried out. Genomic DNA was the template for this profiling. TCRdb used MiXCR to reprocess the reads, holding one entry per CDR3 protein. This table has some 130,000 distinct CDR3 sequences, more than 40% appearing once. This chain links TRBV7-3 with TRBJ2-3, with 14 bases matching TRBD2. Sequencing was done on a sample of sorted CD4+, CD8+, or CD8+CD57+ T cells (not recorded which) from PBMCs. The receptor was derived from a human donor in good health, serving as a control. This CDR3 reads CASSFRLAGGSTDTQYF. CDR3 bases: TGTGCCAGCAGCTTCCGACTAGCGGGAGGGAGCACAGATACGCAGTATTTT.